Presented here are 8 T cell receptor beta chains from one specimen sequenced in a study of memory CD8 T cells in hepatitis C reinfection. The time point was: peak reinfection, 3 to 8 weeks after reinfection detection. TCR sequencing was done directly ex vivo on sorted cells, without expansion in vitro. The protocol was immunoSEQ multiplex PCR, while the TCRdb copy is restricted to in-frame clones and leaves out a portion. The repertoire holds 35,000 to 50,000 clones, with roughly 90% as singletons. The sample comprised naive CD8+ T cells sorted from blood. These receptors were collected from a man aged 18-30 years with hepatitis C virus infection.

This clone was observed once. The chain carries TRBV6-6 and TRBJ1-1, with D uncertain. Germline loops: CDR1 MNHNY, CDR2 SVGAGI (reference sequence). There are 12 residues in the CDR3. V shed 6 bases and J shed 5 bases, with 10 bases lying between them. CDR3 region: CASSKGRTEAFF. The CDR3 DNA is TGTGCCAGCAGCAAAGGGAGGACTGAAGCTTTCTTT.

The chain links TRBV27 to TRBJ2-7; 8 nucleotides line up with TRBD2. The germline gives CDR1 MNHEY, CDR2 SMNVEV (reference sequence). Unmatched junction bases numbered 9, after V lost 0 bases and J lost 5 bases. The CDR3 is 16 amino acids. For the CDR3, the DNA is TGTGCCAGCAGTTTATCCACAGGGCTAGCGGGCAACGAGCAGTACTTC. It codes for CASSLSTGLAGNEQYF.

The CDR3 sequence is CASSMVGQMNQPQHF. The CDR3 DNA reads as TGTGCCAGTAGTATGGTAGGACAGATGAATCAGCCCCAGCATTTT. This chain joins TRBV19 and TRBJ1-5; possible D gene TRBD1, 6 bases. The germline CDR1 and CDR2 sequences are LNHDA and SQIVND (reference sequence). CDR3 length equals 15 residues. Trimming left V 3 bases short and J 4 bases short, with 13 bases between.

V usage is TRBV11-1 and J usage is TRBJ2-5; D may be TRBD1 (6 bases). With 5 bases removed from V and 1 base from J, the gap between germline ends came to 11 bases. There are 14 residues in the CDR3. Germline-derived CDR1 and CDR2 are SGHAT and FQDESV (reference sequence). The DNA for the CDR3 is TGTGCCAGCAGCGCCGGACAGTTCCAAGAGACCCAGTACTTC. Its protein product is CASSAGQFQETQYF.

The rearrangement joins TRBV10-3 to TRBJ2-7; weak D call: TRBD2 (5 bases). The CDR3 has 16 amino acids. CDR1 ENHRY and CDR2 SYGVKD come from the germline V gene. With 0 bases removed from V and 3 bases from J, the gap between germline ends came to 15 bases. The CDR3 DNA is TGTGCCATCAGTGAGTCTCTGGGTAACCGGGGCTACGAGCAGTACTTC. It translates to CAISESLGNRGYEQYF.

This chain connects TRBV28 to TRBJ2-1; no firm D call. This CDR3 region has 14 residues. Germline assignment: CDR1 MDHEN and CDR2 SYDVKM. The V end lost 3 bases, the J end lost 4 bases, and 10 bases lay between the germline ends. In nucleotides, the CDR3 is TGTGCCAGCAGTTTTTTTAGCATTTACAATGAGCAGTTCTTC. Residues: CASSFFSIYNEQFF.

In this sample, this clone turned up once. V and J are TRBV6-6 and TRBJ2-1, with 7 bases fitting TRBD1. The CDR3 loop spans 15 amino acids. Germline trimming cut 2 bases from V and 5 bases from J; bases unmatched to any gene: 6. CDR1 is MNHNY and CDR2 is SVGAGI in the germline V gene (reference sequence). The CDR3: CASSYAQGVNNEQFF. CDR3 bases: TGTGCCAGCAGTTACGCGCAGGGGGTAAACAATGAGCAGTTCTTC.

The chain recombines TRBV4-3 with TRBJ2-5, with D uncertain. Per germline, CDR1 LGHNA and CDR2 YSLEER. V was cut by 2 bases and J by 2 bases, with 6 bases left in between. The CDR3 consists of 13 residues. The CDR3 loop is CASSQSGQETQYF. DNA for the CDR3: TGCGCCAGCAGCCAATCGGGTCAAGAGACCCAGTACTTC.